This T cell receptor (beta chain) was observed in a study of T cell repertoires in cytomegalovirus infection. As for the study in general: The authors relied on CMV epitopes, both recently identified HLA-C-restricted and well-studied HLA-B-restricted.

Each CDR3 protein is one row after TCRdb ran MiXCR on the reads. Seen here are about 160,000 distinct CDR3 sequences, about a fifth observed once, and the top ten hold 25%. This CDR3 spans 16 amino acids. Germline V gene sequence: CDR1 SGHTA, CDR2 FQGNSA. V was clipped by 1 base and J by 4 bases; unmatched bases: 4. This clonotype has just a few counts. Its cognate antigen is unknown. Study-level results: Within the response measured ex vivo, HLA-C-restricted CMV-specific TCR beta clonotypes were dominant.

This sample comprised CD8+ T cells from cultured PBMCs, obtained from culture after CMV antigen stimulation. The origin of this receptor is a human donor in good health (CMV status not recorded). Some clones in this sample may be carry-over from other donors' samples. This chain connects TRBV7-2 to TRBJ2-2; 9 bases are shared with TRBD1. The CDR3 coding sequence is TGTGCCAGCAGCTTAGTCGGGACAGGGTCCACCGGGGAGCTGTTTTTT. This codes for CASSLVGTGSTGELFF.